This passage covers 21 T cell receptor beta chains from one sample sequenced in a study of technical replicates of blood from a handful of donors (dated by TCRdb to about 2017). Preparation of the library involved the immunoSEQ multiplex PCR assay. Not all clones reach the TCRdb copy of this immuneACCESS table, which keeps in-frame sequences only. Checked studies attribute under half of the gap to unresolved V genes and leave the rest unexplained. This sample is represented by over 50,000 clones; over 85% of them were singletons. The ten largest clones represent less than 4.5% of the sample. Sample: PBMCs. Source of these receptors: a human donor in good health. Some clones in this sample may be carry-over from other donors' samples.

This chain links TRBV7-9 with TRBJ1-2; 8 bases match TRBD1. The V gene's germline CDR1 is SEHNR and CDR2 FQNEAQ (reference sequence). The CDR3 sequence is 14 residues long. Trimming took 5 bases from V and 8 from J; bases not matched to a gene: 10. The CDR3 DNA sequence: TGTGCCAGCAGCAACTGGACAGGGTTATACGGCTACACCTTC. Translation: CASSNWTGLYGYTF.

This chain's CDR3 is CATSRPGVGEETQYF. Written as DNA, the CDR3 is TGTGCCACCAGCAGGCCGGGAGTAGGGGAGGAGACCCAGTACTTC. The chain recombines TRBV15 with TRBJ2-5; possibly TRBD2 for D (6 bases). V dropped 3 bases and J dropped 5 bases, with 16 bases sitting between them. The CDR3 contains 15 residues. Germline-derived CDR1 and CDR2 are LNHNV and YYDKDF (reference sequence).

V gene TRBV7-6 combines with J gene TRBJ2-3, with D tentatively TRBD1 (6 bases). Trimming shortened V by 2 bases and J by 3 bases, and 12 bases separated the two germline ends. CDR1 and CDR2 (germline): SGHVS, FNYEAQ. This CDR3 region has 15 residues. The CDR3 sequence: CASSLSGQRTDTQYF. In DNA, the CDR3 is TGTGCCAGCAGCTTATCCGGACAGAGAACAGATACGCAGTATTTT.

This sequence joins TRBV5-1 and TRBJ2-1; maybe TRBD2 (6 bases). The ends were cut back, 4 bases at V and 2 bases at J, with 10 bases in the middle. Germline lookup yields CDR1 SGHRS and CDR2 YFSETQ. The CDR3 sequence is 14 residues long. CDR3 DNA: TGCGCCAGCAGCCTTGGAGGGCCCTACAATGAGCAGTTCTTC. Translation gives CASSLGGPYNEQFF.

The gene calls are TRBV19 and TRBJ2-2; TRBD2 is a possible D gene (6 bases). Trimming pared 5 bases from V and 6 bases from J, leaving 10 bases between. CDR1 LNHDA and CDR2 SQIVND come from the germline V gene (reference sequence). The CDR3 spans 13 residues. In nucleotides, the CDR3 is TGTGCCAGTAGTGTCCGGGGGTCCGGGGAGCTGTTTTTT. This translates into CASSVRGSGELFF.

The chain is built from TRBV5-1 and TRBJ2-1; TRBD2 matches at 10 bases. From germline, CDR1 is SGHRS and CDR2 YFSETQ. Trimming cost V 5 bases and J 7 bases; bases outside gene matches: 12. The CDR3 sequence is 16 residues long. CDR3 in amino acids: CASRSTLAGVVNEQFF. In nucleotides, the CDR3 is TGCGCCAGCAGATCTACTCTAGCGGGAGTGGTAAATGAGCAGTTCTTC.

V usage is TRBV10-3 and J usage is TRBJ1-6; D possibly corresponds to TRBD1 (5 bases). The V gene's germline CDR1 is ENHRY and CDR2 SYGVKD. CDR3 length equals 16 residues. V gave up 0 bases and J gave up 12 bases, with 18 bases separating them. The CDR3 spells CAISESSGRALGPLHF. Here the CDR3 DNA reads TGTGCCATCAGTGAGTCGTCTGGCAGGGCCCTAGGACCCCTCCACTTT.

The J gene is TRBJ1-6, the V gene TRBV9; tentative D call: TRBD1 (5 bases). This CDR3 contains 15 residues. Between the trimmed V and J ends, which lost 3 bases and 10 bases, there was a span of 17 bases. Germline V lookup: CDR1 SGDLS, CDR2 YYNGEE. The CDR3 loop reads CASSETGGGGSPLHF. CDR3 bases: TGTGCCAGCAGCGAAACCGGGGGGGGAGGGTCACCCCTCCACTTT.

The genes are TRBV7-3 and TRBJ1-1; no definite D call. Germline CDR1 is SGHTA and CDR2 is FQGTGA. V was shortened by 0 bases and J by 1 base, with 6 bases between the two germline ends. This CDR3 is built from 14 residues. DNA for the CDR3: TGTGCCAGCAGCTTAACTCGAGAGAACACTGAAGCTTTCTTT. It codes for CASSLTRENTEAFF.

CDR3 nucleotides: TGTGCCAGCAGCTTAGGGAGGACTAACTATGGCTACACCTTC. Translating gives CASSLGRTNYGYTF. V and J are TRBV5-4 and TRBJ1-2; D gene uncertain. The CDR3 extends over 14 amino acids. V was clipped by 2 bases and J by 0 bases, with 8 bases between them. CDR1 is SGHNT, CDR2 YYREEE, per germline (reference sequence). The variable domain in full, with the rest retrieved from reference TRBV5-4 and TRBJ1-2, is ETGVTQSPTHLIKTRGQQVTLRCSSQSGHNTVSWYQQALGQGPQFIFQYYREEENGRGNFPPRFSGLQFPNYSSELNVNALELDDSALYLCASSLGRTNYGYTFGSGTRLTVV.

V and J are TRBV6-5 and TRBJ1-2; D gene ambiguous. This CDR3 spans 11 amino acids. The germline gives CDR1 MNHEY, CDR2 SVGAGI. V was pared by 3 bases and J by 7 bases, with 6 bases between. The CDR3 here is CASSYPGGYTF. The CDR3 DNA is TGTGCCAGCAGTTATCCCGGTGGCTACACCTTC.

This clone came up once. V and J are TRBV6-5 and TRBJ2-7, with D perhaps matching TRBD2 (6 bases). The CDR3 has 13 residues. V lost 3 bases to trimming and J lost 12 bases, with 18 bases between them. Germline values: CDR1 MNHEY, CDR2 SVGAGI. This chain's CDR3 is CASSYPGDSRRYF. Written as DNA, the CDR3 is TGTGCCAGCAGTTATCCGGGGGACTCCAGGCGGTACTTC.

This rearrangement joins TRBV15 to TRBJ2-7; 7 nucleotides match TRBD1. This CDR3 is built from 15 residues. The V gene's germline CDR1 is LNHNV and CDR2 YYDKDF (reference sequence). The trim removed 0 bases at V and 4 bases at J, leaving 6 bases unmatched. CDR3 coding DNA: TGTGCCACCAGCAGAGATCAGGCCAGGGGGTACGAGCAGTACTTC. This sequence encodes CATSRDQARGYEQYF.

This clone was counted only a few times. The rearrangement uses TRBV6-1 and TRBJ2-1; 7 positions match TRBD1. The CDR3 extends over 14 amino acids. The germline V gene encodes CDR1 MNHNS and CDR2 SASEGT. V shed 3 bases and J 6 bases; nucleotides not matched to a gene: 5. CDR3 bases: TGTGCCAGCAGTGACGGGACAGAAATCAATGAGCAGTTCTTC. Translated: CASSDGTEINEQFF.

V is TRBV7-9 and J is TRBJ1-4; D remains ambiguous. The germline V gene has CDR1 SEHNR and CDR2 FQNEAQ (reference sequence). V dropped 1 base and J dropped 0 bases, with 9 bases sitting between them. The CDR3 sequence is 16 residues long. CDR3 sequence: CASSLVSGATNEKLFF. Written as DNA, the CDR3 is TGTGCCAGCAGCTTAGTTTCCGGAGCAACTAATGAAAAACTGTTTTTT. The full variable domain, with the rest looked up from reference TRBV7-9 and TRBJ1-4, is DTGVSQNPRHKITKRGQNVTFRCDPISEHNRLYWYRQTLGQGPEFLTYFQNEAQLEKSRLLSDRFSAERPKGSFSTLEIQRTEQGDSAMYLCASSLVSGATNEKLFFGSGTQLSVL.

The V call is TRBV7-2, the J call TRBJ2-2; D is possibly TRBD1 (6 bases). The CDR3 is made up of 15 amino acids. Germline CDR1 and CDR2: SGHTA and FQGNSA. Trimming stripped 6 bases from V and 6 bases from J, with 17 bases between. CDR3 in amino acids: CASSPGTRIAGELFF. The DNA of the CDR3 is TGTGCCAGCAGTCCCGGGACAAGAATTGCCGGGGAGCTGTTTTTT.

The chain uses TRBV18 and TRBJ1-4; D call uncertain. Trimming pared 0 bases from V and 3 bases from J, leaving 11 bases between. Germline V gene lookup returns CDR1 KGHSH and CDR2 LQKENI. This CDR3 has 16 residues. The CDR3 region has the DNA TGTGCCAGCTCACCACCTCCTACCGTCGCTAATGAAAAACTGTTTTTT. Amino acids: CASSPPPTVANEKLFF.

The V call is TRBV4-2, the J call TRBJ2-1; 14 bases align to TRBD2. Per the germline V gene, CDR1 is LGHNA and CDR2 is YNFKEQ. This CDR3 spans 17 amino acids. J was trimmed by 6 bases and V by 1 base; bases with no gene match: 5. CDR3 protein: CASSQAAGLAGVNEQFF. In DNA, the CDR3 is TGTGCCAGCAGCCAAGCAGCGGGACTAGCGGGAGTCAATGAGCAGTTCTTC.

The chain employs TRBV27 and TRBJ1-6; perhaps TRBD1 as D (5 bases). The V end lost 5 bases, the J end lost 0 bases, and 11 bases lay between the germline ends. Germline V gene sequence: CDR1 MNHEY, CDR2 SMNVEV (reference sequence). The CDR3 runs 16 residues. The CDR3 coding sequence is TGTGCCAGCAGTCCTAGGGGAAACTCCTATAATTCACCCCTCCACTTT. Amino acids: CASSPRGNSYNSPLHF.

The CDR3 loop reads CASSRLAGDREQFF. The CDR3 bases are TGCGCCAGCAGTCGACTAGCGGGAGATAGGGAGCAGTTCTTC. V is TRBV5-1 and J is TRBJ2-1, with 12 bases aligning to TRBD2. The CDR3 runs 14 residues. Trimming at V came to 5 bases and at J to 10 bases, leaving 7 bases not matched to a gene. Germline V gives CDR1 SGHRS, CDR2 YFSETQ.

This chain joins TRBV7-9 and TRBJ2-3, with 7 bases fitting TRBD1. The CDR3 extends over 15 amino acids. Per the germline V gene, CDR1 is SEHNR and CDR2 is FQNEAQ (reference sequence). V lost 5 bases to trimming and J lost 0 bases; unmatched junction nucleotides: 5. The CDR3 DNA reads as TGTGCCAGCAGCACCGGACAGGCTAGCACAGATACGCAGTATTTT. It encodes CASSTGQASTDTQYF.